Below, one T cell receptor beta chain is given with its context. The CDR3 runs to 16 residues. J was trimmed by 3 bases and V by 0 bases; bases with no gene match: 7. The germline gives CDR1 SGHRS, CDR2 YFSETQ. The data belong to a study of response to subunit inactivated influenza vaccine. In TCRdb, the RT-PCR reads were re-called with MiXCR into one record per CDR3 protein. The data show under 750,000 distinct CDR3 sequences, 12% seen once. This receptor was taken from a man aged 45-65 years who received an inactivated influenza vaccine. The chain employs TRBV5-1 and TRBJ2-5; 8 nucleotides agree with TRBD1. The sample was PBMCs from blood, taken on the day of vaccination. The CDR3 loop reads CASSLDGRGQEETQYF. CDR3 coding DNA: TGCGCCAGCAGCTTGGACGGCAGGGGGCAGGAAGAGACCCAGTACTTC.